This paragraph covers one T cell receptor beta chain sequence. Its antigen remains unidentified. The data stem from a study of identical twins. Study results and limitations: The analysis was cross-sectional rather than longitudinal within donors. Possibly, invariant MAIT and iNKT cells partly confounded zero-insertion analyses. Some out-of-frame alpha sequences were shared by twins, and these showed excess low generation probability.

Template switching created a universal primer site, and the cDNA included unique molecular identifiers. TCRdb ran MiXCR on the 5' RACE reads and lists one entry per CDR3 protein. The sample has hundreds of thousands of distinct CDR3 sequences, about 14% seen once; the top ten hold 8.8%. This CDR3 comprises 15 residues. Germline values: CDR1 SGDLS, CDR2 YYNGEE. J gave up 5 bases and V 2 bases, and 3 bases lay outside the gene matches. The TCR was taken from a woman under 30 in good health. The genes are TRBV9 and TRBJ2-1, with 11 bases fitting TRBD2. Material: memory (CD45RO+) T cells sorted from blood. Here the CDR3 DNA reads TGTGCCAGCAGCGTCTCGGGACTAGCGGACAATGAGCAGTTCTTC. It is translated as CASSVSGLADNEQFF.